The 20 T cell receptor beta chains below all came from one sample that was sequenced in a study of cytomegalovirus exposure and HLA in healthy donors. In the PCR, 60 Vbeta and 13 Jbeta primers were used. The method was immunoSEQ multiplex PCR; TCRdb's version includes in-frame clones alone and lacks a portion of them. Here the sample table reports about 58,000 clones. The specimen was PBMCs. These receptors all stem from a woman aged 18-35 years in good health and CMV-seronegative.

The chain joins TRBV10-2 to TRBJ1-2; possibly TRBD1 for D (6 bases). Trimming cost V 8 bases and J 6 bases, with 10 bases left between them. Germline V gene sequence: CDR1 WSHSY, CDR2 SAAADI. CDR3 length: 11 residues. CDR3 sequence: CASGTRDGYTF. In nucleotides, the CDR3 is TGCGCCAGCGGGACAAGAGATGGCTACACCTTC.

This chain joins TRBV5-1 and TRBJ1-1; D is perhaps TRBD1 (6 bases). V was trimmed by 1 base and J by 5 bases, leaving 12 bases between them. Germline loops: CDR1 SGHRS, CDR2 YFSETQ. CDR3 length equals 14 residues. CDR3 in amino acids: CASSLQDSHTEAFF. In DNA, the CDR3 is TGCGCCAGCAGCTTGCAGGACAGTCATACTGAAGCTTTCTTT.

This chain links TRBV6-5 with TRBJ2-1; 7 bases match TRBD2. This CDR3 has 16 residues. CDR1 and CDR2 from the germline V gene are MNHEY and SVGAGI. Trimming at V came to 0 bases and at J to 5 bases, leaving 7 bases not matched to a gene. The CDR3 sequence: CASSYSSSGRDNEQFF. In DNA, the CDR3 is TGTGCCAGCAGTTACTCGAGTAGCGGGCGTGACAATGAGCAGTTCTTC.

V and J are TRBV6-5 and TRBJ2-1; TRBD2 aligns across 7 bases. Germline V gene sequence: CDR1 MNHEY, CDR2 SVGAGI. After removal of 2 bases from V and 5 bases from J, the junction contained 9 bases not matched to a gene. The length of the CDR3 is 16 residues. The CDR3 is CASSYRGLVSDNEQFF. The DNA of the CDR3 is TGTGCCAGCAGTTACAGAGGACTAGTATCCGACAATGAGCAGTTCTTC.

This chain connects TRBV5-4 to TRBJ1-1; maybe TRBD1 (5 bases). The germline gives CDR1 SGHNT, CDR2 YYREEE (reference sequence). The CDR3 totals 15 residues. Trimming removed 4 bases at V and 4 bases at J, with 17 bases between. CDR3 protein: CASSPTLTVSTEAFF. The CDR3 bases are TGTGCCAGCAGCCCCACCCTGACAGTAAGCACTGAAGCTTTCTTT.

Here the CDR3 DNA reads TGTGCCAGCAGCCTTCTAGCGGAACCTTACAATGAGCAGTTCTTC. It yields the protein CASSLLAEPYNEQFF. The V gene is TRBV6-5, the J gene TRBJ2-1, with TRBD2 matching 7 bases. Germline CDR1 is MNHEY and CDR2 is SVGAGI. The CDR3 loop spans 15 amino acids. J lost 4 bases, V lost 6 bases, and 9 bases had no gene match.

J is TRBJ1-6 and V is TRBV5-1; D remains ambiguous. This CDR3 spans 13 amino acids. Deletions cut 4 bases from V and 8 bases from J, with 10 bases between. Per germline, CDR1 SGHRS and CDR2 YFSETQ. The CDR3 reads CASSPLSDSPLHF. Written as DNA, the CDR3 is TGCGCCAGCAGCCCTCTTTCGGATTCACCCCTCCACTTT.

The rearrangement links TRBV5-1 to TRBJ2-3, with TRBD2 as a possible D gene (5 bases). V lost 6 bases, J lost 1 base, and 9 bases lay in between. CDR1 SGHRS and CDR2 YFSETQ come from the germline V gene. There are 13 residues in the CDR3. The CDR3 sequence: CASTEAGTDTQYF. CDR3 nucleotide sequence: TGCGCCAGCACCGAAGCGGGCACAGATACGCAGTATTTT. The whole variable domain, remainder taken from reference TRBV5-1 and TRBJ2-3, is KAGVTQTPRYLIKTRGQQVTLSCSPISGHRSVSWYQQTPGQGLQFLFEYFSETQRNKGNFPGRFSGRQFSNSRSEMNVSTLELGDSALYLCASTEAGTDTQYFGPGTRLTVL.

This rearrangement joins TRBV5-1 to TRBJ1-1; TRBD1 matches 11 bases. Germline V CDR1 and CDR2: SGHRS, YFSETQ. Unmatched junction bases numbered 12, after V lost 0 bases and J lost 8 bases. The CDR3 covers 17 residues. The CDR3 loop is CASSLATPDRGRSEAFF. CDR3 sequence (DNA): TGCGCCAGCAGCTTGGCCACCCCGGACAGGGGGCGGTCCGAAGCTTTCTTT.

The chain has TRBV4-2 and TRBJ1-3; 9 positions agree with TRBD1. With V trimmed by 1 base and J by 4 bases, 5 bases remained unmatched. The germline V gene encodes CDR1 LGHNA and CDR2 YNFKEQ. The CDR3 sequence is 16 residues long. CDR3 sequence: CASSQGNRGPGNTIYF. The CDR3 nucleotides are TGTGCCAGCAGCCAAGGAAACAGGGGGCCGGGAAACACCATATATTTT.

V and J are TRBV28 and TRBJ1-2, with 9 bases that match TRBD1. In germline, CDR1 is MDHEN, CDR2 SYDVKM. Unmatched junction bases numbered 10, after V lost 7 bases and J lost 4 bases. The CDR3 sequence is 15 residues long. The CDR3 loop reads CASTPGQGRFYGYTF. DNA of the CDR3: TGTGCCAGCACCCCCGGACAGGGGAGGTTCTATGGCTACACCTTC.

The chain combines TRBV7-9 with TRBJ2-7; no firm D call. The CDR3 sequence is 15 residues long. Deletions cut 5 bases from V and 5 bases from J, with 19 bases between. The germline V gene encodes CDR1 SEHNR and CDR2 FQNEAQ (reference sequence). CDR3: CASSLGFEVVNEQYF. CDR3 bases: TGTGCCAGCAGCCTCGGGTTCGAGGTCGTAAACGAGCAGTACTTC.

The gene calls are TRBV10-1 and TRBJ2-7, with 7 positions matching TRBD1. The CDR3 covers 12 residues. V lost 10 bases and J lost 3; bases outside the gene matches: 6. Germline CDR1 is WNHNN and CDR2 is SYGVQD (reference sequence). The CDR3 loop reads CANPGQYYEQYF. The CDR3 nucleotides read TGCGCCAACCCGGGACAGTACTACGAGCAGTACTTC.

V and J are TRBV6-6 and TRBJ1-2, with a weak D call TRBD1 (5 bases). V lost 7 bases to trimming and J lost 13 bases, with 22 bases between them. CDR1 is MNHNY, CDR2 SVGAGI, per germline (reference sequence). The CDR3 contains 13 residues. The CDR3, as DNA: TGTGCCAGCACTCCGCCGGAGGGGATCGGGGCCACCTTC. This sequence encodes CASTPPEGIGATF.

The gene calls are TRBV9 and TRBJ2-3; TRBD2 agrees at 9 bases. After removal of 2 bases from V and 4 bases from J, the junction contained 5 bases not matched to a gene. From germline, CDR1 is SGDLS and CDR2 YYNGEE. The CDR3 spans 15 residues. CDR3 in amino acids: CASSVGRGGADTQYF. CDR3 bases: TGTGCCAGCAGCGTTGGGCGGGGGGGCGCAGATACGCAGTATTTT. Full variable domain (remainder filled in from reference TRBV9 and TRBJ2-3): DSGVTQTPKHLITATGQRVTLRCSPRSGDLSVYWYQQSLDQGLQFLIQYYNGEERAKGNILERFSAQQFPDLHSELNLSSLELGDSALYFCASSVGRGGADTQYFGPGTRLTVL.

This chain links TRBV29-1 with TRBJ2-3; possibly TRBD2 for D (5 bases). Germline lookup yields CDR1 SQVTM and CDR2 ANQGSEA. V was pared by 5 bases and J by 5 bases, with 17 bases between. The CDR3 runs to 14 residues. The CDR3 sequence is CSVKWIGVRDTQYF. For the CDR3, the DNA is TGCAGCGTTAAGTGGATCGGGGTAAGAGATACGCAGTATTTT.

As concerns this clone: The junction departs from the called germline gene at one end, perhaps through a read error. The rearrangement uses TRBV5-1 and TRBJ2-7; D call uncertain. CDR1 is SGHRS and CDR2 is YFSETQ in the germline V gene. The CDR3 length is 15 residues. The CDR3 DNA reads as TGCGCCAGCAGCGCGACTTCCGGGTCGACCTACGAGCGGTACTTC. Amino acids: CASSATSGSTYERYF. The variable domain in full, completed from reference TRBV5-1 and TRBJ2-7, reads KAGVTQTPRYLIKTRGQQVTLSCSPISGHRSVSWYQQTPGQGLQFLFEYFSETQRNKGNFPGRFSGRQFSNSRSEMNVSTLELGDSALYLCASSATSGSTYERYFGPGTRLTVT.

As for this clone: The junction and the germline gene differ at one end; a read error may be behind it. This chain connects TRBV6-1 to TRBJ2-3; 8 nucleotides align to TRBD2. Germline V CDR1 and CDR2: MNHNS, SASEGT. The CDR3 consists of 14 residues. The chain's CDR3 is CASSVAGSGDKQYF. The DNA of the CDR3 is TGTGCCAGCAGCGTAGCGGGATCCGGGGATAAGCAGTATTTT.

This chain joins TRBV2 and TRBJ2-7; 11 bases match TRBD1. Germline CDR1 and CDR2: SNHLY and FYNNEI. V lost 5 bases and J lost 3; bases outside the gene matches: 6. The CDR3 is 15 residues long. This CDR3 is CASSYGTGGFYEQYF. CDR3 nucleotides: TGTGCCAGCAGTTATGGGACAGGGGGATTCTACGAGCAGTACTTC.

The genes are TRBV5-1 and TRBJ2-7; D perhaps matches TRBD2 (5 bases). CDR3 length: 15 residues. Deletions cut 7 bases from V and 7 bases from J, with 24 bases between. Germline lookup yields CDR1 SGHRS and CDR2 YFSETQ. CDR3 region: CASRNGGASRGEQYF. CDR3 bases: TGCGCCAGCCGGAACGGAGGTGCATCTCGAGGGGAGCAGTACTTC.